These 27 T cell receptor beta chains were sequenced from one sample in a study of shared clonotypes between healthy human individuals. Clones were read by immunoSEQ multiplex PCR, and TCRdb kept only the in-frame ones, dropping some. The table has millions of clones, more than 90% seen once. Sample: naive CD4+ T cells sorted from blood. Subset: CD45RA+ positively selected. The receptor source for this set is a man aged 18-30 years in good health.

This chain connects TRBV6-5 to TRBJ1-5; D unclear. The CDR3 is made up of 13 amino acids. From germline, CDR1 is MNHEY and CDR2 SVGAGI. Trimming pared 4 bases from V and 5 bases from J, leaving 9 bases between. The CDR3 loop reads CASSFSSDQPQHF. CDR3 nucleotides: TGTGCCAGCAGTTTCAGCTCGGATCAGCCCCAGCATTTT.

The CDR3 DNA follows: TGTGCCAGCAGTGAGACTCTTTGGCGGGAGCTGTTTTTT. This sequence encodes CASSETLWRELFF. The rearrangement links TRBV2 to TRBJ2-2; D is undetermined. The CDR3 extends over 13 amino acids. V was pared by 3 bases and J by 9 bases, with 11 bases between. The germline CDR1 and CDR2 sequences are SNHLY and FYNNEI. Drawing the rest from reference TRBV2 and TRBJ2-2, the complete variable domain is EPEVTQTPSHQVTQMGQEVILRCVPISNHLYFYWYRQILGQKVEFLVSFYNNEISEKSEIFDDQFSVERPDGSNFTLKIRSTKLEDSAMYFCASSETLWRELFFGEGSRLTVL.

This clone was picked up a small number of times. V is TRBV10-3 and J is TRBJ2-7, with TRBD1 matching over 9 bases. CDR3 size: 15 residues. Germline CDR1 and CDR2: ENHRY and SYGVKD. With V trimmed by 0 bases and J by 3 bases, 3 bases remained unmatched. This CDR3 reads CAISESPGQGYEQYF. CDR3 sequence (DNA): TGTGCCATCAGTGAGTCGCCGGGACAGGGCTACGAGCAGTACTTC.

The chain combines TRBV7-2 with TRBJ2-2; D remains ambiguous. Germline CDR1 reads SGHTA; CDR2 reads FQGNSA. Trimming left V 1 base short and J 4 bases short, with 10 bases between. CDR3 length equals 15 residues. The CDR3 is CASSLGDRITGELFF. The CDR3 nucleotides read TGTGCCAGCAGCTTAGGGGATCGCATCACCGGGGAGCTGTTTTTT.

The V gene is TRBV11-2, the J gene TRBJ2-6; D may correspond to TRBD1 or TRBD2 (5 bases each). The CDR3 runs to 15 residues. Germline V gene data show CDR1 as SGHAT and CDR2 as FQNNGV. V lost 4 bases and J 0 bases, leaving 7 bases between the germline ends. This CDR3 reads CASSSGPSGANVLTF. In DNA, the CDR3 is TGTGCCAGCAGCTCGGGGCCCTCTGGGGCCAACGTCCTGACTTTC.

V gene TRBV11-2 combines with J gene TRBJ2-7; D is possibly TRBD2 (5 bases). V was clipped by 1 base and J by 2 bases, with 9 bases between them. Germline V CDR1 and CDR2: SGHAT, FQNNGV. The CDR3 has 14 residues. CDR3 in DNA: TGTGCCAGCAGCTTAGGAGACTACCCCTACGAGCAGTACTTC. Translation gives CASSLGDYPYEQYF.

The V gene is TRBV5-1, the J gene TRBJ1-1; D possibly corresponds to TRBD1 (5 bases). Germline lookup yields CDR1 SGHRS and CDR2 YFSETQ. This CDR3 is built from 15 residues. The ends were cut back, 4 bases at V and 5 bases at J, with 18 bases in the middle. The CDR3 nucleotides are TGCGCCAGCAGCCGTGGTCCGGGGACGGGGACTGAAGCTTTCTTT. As protein: CASSRGPGTGTEAFF.

The chain is built from TRBV2 and TRBJ1-5; possibly TRBD1 for D (6 bases). The CDR3 covers 14 residues. V shed 5 bases and J shed 7 bases, with 15 bases lying between them. Germline CDR1 SNHLY, CDR2 FYNNEI. The CDR3 is CASSKQTGGQPQHF. CDR3 DNA sequence: TGTGCCAGCAGTAAGCAGACAGGAGGGCAGCCCCAGCATTTT.

This clone has just one count. The rearrangement joins TRBV28 to TRBJ1-4; the D gene is possibly TRBD1 (6 bases). Trimming shortened V by 5 bases and J by 8 bases, and 18 bases separated the two germline ends. The CDR3 is 15 amino acids. From germline, CDR1 is MDHEN and CDR2 SYDVKM. The DNA for the CDR3 is TGTGCCAGCAGTAGTAACAGGGTAGGGCGAGAAAAACTGTTTTTT. This gives the protein CASSSNRVGREKLFF.

The V call is TRBV7-2, the J call TRBJ2-7; 8 bases fit TRBD1. Germline V gene data show CDR1 as SGHTA and CDR2 as FQGNSA. The trim removed 4 bases at V and 3 bases at J, leaving 8 bases unmatched. CDR3 length: 15 amino acids. The CDR3 here is CASSSTDRVGYEQYF. The CDR3 DNA is TGTGCCAGCAGCTCTACGGACAGGGTCGGCTACGAGCAGTACTTC.

The chain has TRBV7-3 and TRBJ1-5; D call uncertain. The V and J ends lost 3 bases and 3 bases respectively, with 12 bases between them. The germline V gene encodes CDR1 SGHTA and CDR2 FQGTGA. The CDR3 runs 15 residues. The CDR3 region is CASSFPRTLNQPQHF. DNA for the CDR3: TGTGCCAGCAGCTTCCCGAGAACACTCAATCAGCCCCAGCATTTT. Filled out from reference TRBV7-3 and TRBJ1-5, the complete variable domain reads GAGVSQTPSNKVTEKGKYVELRCDPISGHTALYWYRQSLGQGPEFLIYFQGTGAADDSGLPNDRFFAVRPEGSVSTLKIQRTERGDSAVYLCASSFPRTLNQPQHFGDGTRLSIL.

This chain connects TRBV28 to TRBJ2-7; TRBD2 aligns across 13 bases. The CDR3 is made up of 18 amino acids. CDR1 and CDR2 (germline): MDHEN, SYDVKM. Trimming at V came to 5 bases and at J to 2 bases, leaving 12 bases not matched to a gene. The CDR3 is CASSTPGLAGRGAYEQYF. CDR3 DNA: TGTGCCAGCAGTACCCCGGGACTAGCGGGGCGGGGGGCCTACGAGCAGTACTTC.

This clone has a single count. This chain joins TRBV19 and TRBJ1-2; a weak D match, TRBD1 (5 bases). V was trimmed by 9 bases and J by 5 bases, leaving 16 bases between them. Germline V gene lookup returns CDR1 LNHDA and CDR2 SQIVND (reference sequence). The CDR3 runs 13 residues. The CDR3 sequence is CASRSREGYGYTF. CDR3 nucleotide sequence: TGTGCCAGCCGCTCCAGGGAAGGGTATGGCTACACCTTC.

A remark on this clone: The same CDR3 also results from other DNA sequences found in this sample. V and J are TRBV29-1 and TRBJ2-7; TRBD1 is a possible D gene (6 bases). There are 11 residues in the CDR3. V was cut by 4 bases and J by 2 bases, with 6 bases left in between. Germline V gene sequence: CDR1 SQVTM, CDR2 ANQGSEA. CDR3 amino acids: CSVGQAYEQYF. The DNA of the CDR3 is TGCAGCGTTGGACAGGCCTACGAGCAGTACTTC.

The chain links TRBV14 to TRBJ2-5; no clear D gene. CDR1 is SGHDN and CDR2 is FVKESK in the germline V gene. The CDR3 contains 13 residues. V was pared by 4 bases and J by 5 bases, with 11 bases between. CDR3 nucleotides: TGTGCCAGCAGCCGCGGCCTAGGGGAGACCCAGTACTTC. This codes for CASSRGLGETQYF.

V usage is TRBV19 and J usage is TRBJ1-1; 7 nucleotides agree with TRBD1. CDR3 size: 13 residues. Germline CDR1 LNHDA, CDR2 SQIVND (reference sequence). V dropped 10 bases and J dropped 5; count of bases not matched to a gene: 10. CDR3 loop: CATTDRPFTEAFF. CDR3 DNA sequence: TGTGCCACCACGGACAGGCCATTTACTGAAGCTTTCTTT. The variable domain in full, with the rest retrieved from reference TRBV19 and TRBJ1-1, is DGGITQSPKYLFRKEGQNVTLSCEQNLNHDAMYWYRQDPGQGLRLIYYSQIVNDFQKGDIAEGYSVSREKKESFPLTVTSAQKNPTAFYLCATTDRPFTEAFFGQGTRLTVV.

The chain combines TRBV27 with TRBJ1-6; 7 bases map to TRBD1. V lost 3 bases and J lost 6; bases outside the gene matches: 5. The CDR3 sequence is 15 residues long. Germline CDR1 reads MNHEY; CDR2 reads SMNVEV (reference sequence). The CDR3 loop is CASSLRTGSNSPLHF. For the CDR3, the DNA is TGTGCCAGCAGTTTGAGGACAGGCAGTAATTCACCCCTCCACTTT.

With respect to this clone: In the same sample, other DNA sequences code for this CDR3. V gene TRBV30 combines with J gene TRBJ2-3; a possible D gene is TRBD2 (5 bases). V gave up 0 bases and J gave up 9 bases, with 10 bases separating them. The CDR3 consists of 12 residues. Germline values: CDR1 GTSNPN, CDR2 SVGIG (reference sequence). This chain's CDR3 is CAWSVIGGTQYF. DNA of the CDR3: TGTGCCTGGAGTGTAATTGGCGGGACGCAGTATTTT. The full variable domain, completed using reference TRBV30 and TRBJ2-3, is SQTIHQWPATLVQPVGSPLSLECTVEGTSNPNLYWYRQAAGRGLQLLFYSVGIGQISSEVPQNLSASRPQDRQFILSSKKLLLSDSGFYLCAWSVIGGTQYFGPGTRLTVL.

This chain uses TRBV7-9 with TRBJ2-5, with D hard to call. Between the trimmed V and J ends, which lost 2 bases and 3 bases, there was a span of 13 bases. The CDR3 is 15 amino acids. CDR1 is SEHNR and CDR2 is FQNEAQ in the germline V gene (reference sequence). CDR3 sequence reads: CASSLTQLREETQYF. CDR3 DNA: TGTGCCAGCAGCTTAACGCAGCTGCGAGAAGAGACCCAGTACTTC.

As DNA, the CDR3 is TGTGCCAGCAGTTGGACAGGGCTCCCTGGGGAAGCTTTCTTT. It specifies CASSWTGLPGEAFF. The chain has TRBV21-1 and TRBJ1-1; the DNA was not used to check the table's D call, TRBD1. TRBV21-1 is listed as a pseudogene. The CDR3 loop spans 14 amino acids.

This clone came up once. The chain is built from TRBV29-1 and TRBJ2-5, with a weak D call TRBD1 (6 bases). Trimming removed 4 bases at V and 7 bases at J, with 19 bases between. In germline, CDR1 is SQVTM, CDR2 ANQGSEA. This CDR3 comprises 14 residues. The CDR3 coding sequence is TGCAGCGTTGGTCTGTCCCAGGGGTTCGGGACCCAGTACTTC. Translation: CSVGLSQGFGTQYF.

This clone was detected only once. The rearrangement joins TRBV6-1 to TRBJ1-5; TRBD1 matches at 10 bases. V was pared by 4 bases and J by 7 bases, with 7 bases of the junction left unmatched. CDR3 length: 15 residues. Per the germline V gene, CDR1 is MNHNS and CDR2 is SASEGT. CDR3 nucleotide sequence: TGTGCCAGCAGTGGGGACAGGGGAGTATGGCAGCCCCAGCATTTT. Protein sequence: CASSGDRGVWQPQHF.

The CDR3 is CASSYMGTQYF. The CDR3 region has the DNA TGTGCCAGCAGTTATATGGGGACCCAGTACTTC. This chain connects TRBV6-5 to TRBJ2-5; D gene ambiguous. Germline V gene data show CDR1 as MNHEY and CDR2 as SVGAGI. This CDR3 has 11 residues. Trimming stripped 3 bases from V and 7 bases from J, with 6 bases between.

V usage is TRBV6-1 and J usage is TRBJ2-7; a possible D gene is TRBD1 (5 bases). The CDR3 length is 13 residues. The germline V gene encodes CDR1 MNHNS and CDR2 SASEGT. Trimming stripped 4 bases from V and 0 bases from J, with 7 bases between. The CDR3, as DNA: TGTGCCAGCAGTGTCAGGGACTCCTACGAGCAGTACTTC. Encoded protein: CASSVRDSYEQYF.

This CDR3 is CASSLDLGVSGANVLTF. CDR3 in DNA: TGTGCCAGCAGCTTAGACTTGGGGGTCTCTGGGGCCAACGTCCTGACTTTC. The genes are TRBV7-2 and TRBJ2-6; D is perhaps TRBD1 or TRBD2 (5 bases each). This CDR3 region has 17 residues. Germline assignment: CDR1 SGHTA and CDR2 FQGNSA. Trimming cost V 1 base and J 0 bases, with 10 bases left between them.

This clone was observed a few times. The chain links TRBV19 to TRBJ1-4; a possible D gene is TRBD1 (5 bases). The V gene's germline CDR1 is LNHDA and CDR2 SQIVND (reference sequence). This CDR3 is 15 amino acids long. Trimming took 7 bases from V and 2 from J, leaving 14 bases between them. The CDR3 nucleotides read TGTGCCAGTACCCTGTCAGGGAGTACTAATGAAAAACTGTTTTTT. Translating gives CASTLSGSTNEKLFF.

This clone was detected only a few times. CDR3: CASSSRSTGNQPQHF. Written as DNA, the CDR3 is TGTGCCAGCAGTTCCCGGTCCACGGGCAATCAGCCCCAGCATTTT. The V gene is TRBV6-5, the J gene TRBJ1-5; D uncertain. V was shortened by 4 bases and J by 2 bases, with 12 bases between the two germline ends. This CDR3 region has 15 residues. Looked up from germline, CDR1 is MNHEY and CDR2 is SVGAGI.